Sequencing of this TCR beta chain was carried out in a study of vaccination effects on CD4 cells after COVID-19 (dated by TCRdb to between 2021 and 2024). Regarding the study in general: To identify antigen-specific CD4+ T cell clonotypes by their expansion, the ViraFEST assay first stimulated PBMC with viral peptide pools and then applied TCR sequencing. Participants received two doses of either the BNT162b2 or the mRNA-1273 mRNA SARS-CoV-2 vaccine. Cultures from other donors in the study were sequenced using the Oncomine TCR Beta short-read assay on an Illumina iSeq 100. Roughly 2 million PBMC per well were cultured in IMDM with 5% human AB serum, roughly 11 IU/ml IL-2 and gentamicin, plus 10 ug/ml peptides. SARS-CoV-2 spike-specific CD4+ TCR repertoires were compared before and after mRNA vaccination in COVID-19 convalescent patients and in infection-naive vaccine recipients. The full study included 10 to 11 COVID-19 convalescent patients and a handful of SARS-CoV-2-naive healthy vaccine recipients. Paper-wide results and their limitations: Clones induced by infection and clones induced by vaccination both contracted markedly at late timepoints after vaccination, which fits with T cell responses waning over time. In healthy vaccine recipients, vaccine-induced clones were almost all SARS-CoV-2 mono-reactive, with only 1 of 255 being cross-reactive with common cold coronaviruses. Only a small number of convalescent patients were included, and no early post-infection timepoints were available, which limited the study.

CDR1 LNHDA and CDR2 SQIVND were looked up in the germline V gene (reference sequence). From cysteine to phenylalanine, the CDR3 is 12 amino acids long. Left in the record is the CDR3 DNA by itself, 36 bases read in frame from the first base. Trimming at the junction amounts to 7 bases on V and 7 bases on J, and the germline ends lie 13 bases apart. Comments on this clone: Its antigen has not been determined. No per-base quality is available; no much larger clone lies one base away.

The receptor library was made with the immunoSEQ multiplex PCR assay. DNA from the cultured, isolated CD4+ T cells was subjected to TCR beta CDR3 sequencing. For the original study's pipeline: Non-productive TCR sequences were discarded, and reads were trimmed to the CDR3 region, with only CDR3s of 7 or more amino acids retained. Antigen-specific clonotypes were identified using the MANAFEST web app by comparison of expansion in peptide wells against reference cultures. Positive clones required FDR<0.05 expansion versus reference and all other wells, odds ratio above 5, and frequency above 0.1% in two replicate wells. A clonotype was defined as cross-reactive if the clonotype was significantly expanded both in SARS-CoV-2 spike wells and in at least one common cold coronavirus spike condition. CDR3 similarity was assessed by Levenshtein distance using the stringdist R package, and unrooted trees were constructed with ape in R 3.6.1. TCRdb's version of the immuneACCESS table is confined to in-frame rearrangements and falls short of the full clone set. An unresolved V gene accounts for under half of the shortfall where checked; the remainder is of unknown origin. Clonal size and the V and J genes are those of that table, whereas D and trimming came from the DNA. This sample has some 40,000 clones in its table, and more than 75% of those were observed once. Nearly 3% of the sample is in the top ten clones.

After approximately 11 days of culture, CD4+ T cells were isolated with the EasySep CD4+ T cell isolation kit. None of the healthy vaccine recipients had a prior SARS-CoV-2 infection, which was confirmed by nucleocapsid antibody tests that came back negative both before and after vaccination. Half of the culture medium was replaced with fresh IL-2-containing medium on days 3 and 7. Unless noted otherwise, every peptide stimulation condition was cultured in triplicate wells. Using Ficoll-Paque Plus gradient centrifugation, PBMC were separated from whole blood and then either used fresh or cryopreserved at -140C. Genomic DNA was extracted from cultured CD4+ T cells with the QIAamp micro DNA kit.

This clonotype was obtained from a human donor who received a COVID-19 vaccine. This receptor chain uses TRBV19 and TRBJ1-2; TRBD1 could be the D gene, as 6 bases match. Sequencing used CD4+ T cells from PBMCs cultured without peptide, obtained before COVID-19 vaccination. The CDR3 protein is CASTSQGFGYTF. The DNA reads TGTGCCAGTACCTCACAGGGCTTTGGCTACACCTTC.